This paragraph reports one T cell receptor beta chain. This clonotype appeared many times. There is no known antigen for this receptor. No base quality values were provided; no much bigger clone lies one nucleotide off. In the germline V gene, CDR1 corresponds to SGHAT and CDR2 to FQNNGV. The CDR3 contains 18 residues, cysteine and phenylalanine counted. The only DNA kept is the CDR3, 54 bases in frame from the first base. V loses 6 bases at its end and J loses 2 bases; junction bases beyond the gene matches: 16. Preparation of the library involved PCR. Sequencing used an Illumina HiSeq 2500. TCR libraries were prepared with molecular barcoding, using unique molecular identifiers to normalize TCRbeta repertoire quantification. TCRdb ran its own pipeline on the public reads, namely fastp trimming at Q25 and MiXCR clone calling, and kept in-frame beta chains. Entries that share a CDR3 protein sequence are merged under the most common genes and DNA. Here the sample has around 450,000 distinct CDR3 sequences; 8% to 11% occur a single time. Together, the top ten hold 2% to 2.5% of the sample.

The sample belongs to a study of T-cell reconstitution after alpha-beta-depleted transplantation in children (dated by TCRdb to about 2016). Describing the broader study: Using TCR repertoire profiling, the study followed T-cell immune reconstitution in a quantitative way in children after TCRalphabeta/CD19-depleted allogeneic hematopoietic cell transplantation. Beyond this particular receptor, the publication reports: The apparently early alphabetaT-cell count recovery about two months after transplant was reportedly dependent on only several hundred rapidly expanded clones derived from non-depleted graft cells. In some patients, the high TCRbeta diversity seen at day 60 was put down to recipient T cells and intrathymic progenitors that had survived conditioning. Hyperexpanded clone frequencies declined over subsequent months; after one year, T-cell counts and TCRbeta diversity were mostly attributed to newly produced T cells.

The sample's treatment or condition label, decoded: allogeneic hematopoietic cell transplantation with graft depleted of TCRalphabeta T cells and CD19 B cells. TCRalphabeta/CD19-depleted allogeneic hematopoietic cell grafts were given to the transplant recipients, all of whom were children. The chain couples TRBV11-2 to TRBJ2-4, and 7 bases in between align with TRBD1. The TCR originated in a child under 10 years old with inherited bone marrow failure, due to receive a stem cell transplant. Sequencing was performed on PBMCs, taken before TCRalphabeta/CD19-depleted stem cell transplant. The CDR3 protein sequence reads: CASSPHPRTGRSKNIQYF. In nucleotides, the sequence is TGTGCCAGCAGTCCCCACCCCCGGACAGGCCGTTCCAAAAACATTCAGTACTTC.